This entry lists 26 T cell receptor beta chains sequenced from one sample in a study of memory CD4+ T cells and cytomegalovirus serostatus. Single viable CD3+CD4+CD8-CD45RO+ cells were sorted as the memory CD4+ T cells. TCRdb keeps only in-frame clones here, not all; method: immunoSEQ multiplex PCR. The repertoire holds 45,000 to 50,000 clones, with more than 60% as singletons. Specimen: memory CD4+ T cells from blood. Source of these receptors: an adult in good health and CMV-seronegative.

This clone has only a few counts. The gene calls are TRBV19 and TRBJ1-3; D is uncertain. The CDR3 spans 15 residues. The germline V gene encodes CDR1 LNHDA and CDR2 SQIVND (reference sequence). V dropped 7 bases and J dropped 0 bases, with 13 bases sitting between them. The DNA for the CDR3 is TGTGCCAGTAATAGTAGAAGGAGCTCTGGAAACACCATATATTTT. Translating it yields CASNSRRSSGNTIYF.

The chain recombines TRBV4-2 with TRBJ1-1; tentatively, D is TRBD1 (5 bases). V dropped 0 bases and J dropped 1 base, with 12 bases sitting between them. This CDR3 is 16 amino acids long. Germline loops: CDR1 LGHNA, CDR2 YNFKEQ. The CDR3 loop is CASSQEGTGRNTEAFF. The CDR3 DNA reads TGTGCCAGCAGCCAAGAAGGTACAGGCCGGAACACTGAAGCTTTCTTT.

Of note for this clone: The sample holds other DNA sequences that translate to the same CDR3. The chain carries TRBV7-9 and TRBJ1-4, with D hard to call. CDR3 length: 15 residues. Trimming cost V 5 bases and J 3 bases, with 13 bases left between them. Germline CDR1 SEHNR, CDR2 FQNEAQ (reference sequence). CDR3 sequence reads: CASSPPLGANEKLFF. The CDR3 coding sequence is TGTGCCAGCAGCCCACCCCTCGGGGCTAATGAAAAACTGTTTTTT.

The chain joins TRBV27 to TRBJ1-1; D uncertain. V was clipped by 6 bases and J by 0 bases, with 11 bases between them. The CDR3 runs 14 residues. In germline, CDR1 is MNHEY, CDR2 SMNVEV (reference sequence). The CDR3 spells CASSPSRLNTEAFF. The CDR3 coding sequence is TGTGCCAGCAGCCCCTCCAGACTGAACACTGAAGCTTTCTTT.

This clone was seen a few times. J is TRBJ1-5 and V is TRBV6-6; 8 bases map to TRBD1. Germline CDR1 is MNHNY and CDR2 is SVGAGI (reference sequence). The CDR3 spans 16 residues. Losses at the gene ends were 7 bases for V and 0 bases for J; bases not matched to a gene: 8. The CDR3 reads CASTGRGLGSNQPQHF. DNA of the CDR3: TGTGCCAGCACCGGCAGGGGGCTGGGTAGCAATCAGCCCCAGCATTTT.

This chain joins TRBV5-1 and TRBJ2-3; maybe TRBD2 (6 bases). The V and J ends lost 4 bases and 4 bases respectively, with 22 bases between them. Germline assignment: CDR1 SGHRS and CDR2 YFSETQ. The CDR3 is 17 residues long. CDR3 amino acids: CASSPGLLGPRADTQYF. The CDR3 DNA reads TGCGCCAGCAGCCCGGGACTTTTAGGGCCTCGGGCAGATACGCAGTATTTT.

The DNA of the CDR3 is TGTGCCAGCAGCTTGGTCGGAAACTATAATGAAAAACTGTTTTTT. It is translated as CASSLVGNYNEKLFF. V gene TRBV5-6 combines with J gene TRBJ1-4; D is uncertain. Germline values: CDR1 SGHDT, CDR2 YYEEEE. This CDR3 is built from 15 residues. Trimming removed 0 bases from V and 4 bases from J, with 10 bases in between.

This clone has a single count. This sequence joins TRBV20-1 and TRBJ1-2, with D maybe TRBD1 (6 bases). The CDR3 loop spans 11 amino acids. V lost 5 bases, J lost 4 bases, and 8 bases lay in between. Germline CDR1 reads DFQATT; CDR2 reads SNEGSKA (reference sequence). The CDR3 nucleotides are TGCAGTGCTGGGACACCCTATGGCTACACCTTC. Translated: CSAGTPYGYTF.

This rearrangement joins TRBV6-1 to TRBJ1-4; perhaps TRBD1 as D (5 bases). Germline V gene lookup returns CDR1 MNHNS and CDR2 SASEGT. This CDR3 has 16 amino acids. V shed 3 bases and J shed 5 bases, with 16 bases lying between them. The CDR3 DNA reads TGTGCCAGCAGTGAGAGGTCAGGGACGATAAATGAAAAACTGTTTTTT. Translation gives CASSERSGTINEKLFF.

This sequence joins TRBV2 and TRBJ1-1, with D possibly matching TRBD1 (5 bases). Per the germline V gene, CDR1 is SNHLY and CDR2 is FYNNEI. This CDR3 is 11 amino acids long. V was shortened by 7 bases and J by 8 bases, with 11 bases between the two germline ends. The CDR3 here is CASIQGAEAFF. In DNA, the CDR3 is TGTGCCAGCATCCAGGGTGCCGAAGCTTTCTTT.

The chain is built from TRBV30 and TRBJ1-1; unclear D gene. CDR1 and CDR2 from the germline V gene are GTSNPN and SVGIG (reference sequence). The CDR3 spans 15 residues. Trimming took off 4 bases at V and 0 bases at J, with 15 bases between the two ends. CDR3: CAWKLEGTMNTEAFF. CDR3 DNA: TGTGCCTGGAAATTGGAGGGAACCATGAACACTGAAGCTTTCTTT. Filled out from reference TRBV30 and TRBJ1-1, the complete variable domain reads SQTIHQWPATLVQPVGSPLSLECTVEGTSNPNLYWYRQAAGRGLQLLFYSVGIGQISSEVPQNLSASRPQDRQFILSSKKLLLSDSGFYLCAWKLEGTMNTEAFFGQGTRLTVV.

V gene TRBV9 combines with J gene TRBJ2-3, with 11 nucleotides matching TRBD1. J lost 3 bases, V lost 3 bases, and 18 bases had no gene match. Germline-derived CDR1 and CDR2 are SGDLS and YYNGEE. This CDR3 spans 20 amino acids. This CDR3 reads CASSEYPTGTGGERTDTQYF. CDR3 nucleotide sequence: TGTGCCAGCAGCGAATATCCAACCGGGACAGGGGGAGAAAGGACAGATACGCAGTATTTT.

The CDR3 DNA is TGCGCCAGCAGCCAAGAACCCGAGATGGACTATGGCTACACCTTC. This encodes CASSQEPEMDYGYTF. The V and J genes are TRBV4-1 and TRBJ1-2; no firm D call. This CDR3 contains 15 residues. Germline CDR1 reads MGHRA; CDR2 reads YSYEKL. Trimming took off 0 bases at V and 3 bases at J, with 11 bases between the two ends.

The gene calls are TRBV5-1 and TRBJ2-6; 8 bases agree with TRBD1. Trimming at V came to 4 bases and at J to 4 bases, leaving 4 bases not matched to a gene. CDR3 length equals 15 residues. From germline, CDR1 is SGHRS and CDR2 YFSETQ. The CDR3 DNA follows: TGCGCCAGCAGCGGACAGGGTGCCGGGGCCAACGTCCTGACTTTC. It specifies CASSGQGAGANVLTF.

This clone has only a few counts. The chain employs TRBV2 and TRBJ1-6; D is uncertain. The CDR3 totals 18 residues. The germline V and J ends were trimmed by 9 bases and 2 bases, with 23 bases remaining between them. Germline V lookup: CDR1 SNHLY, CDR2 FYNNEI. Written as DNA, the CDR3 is TGTGCCAGTACTGGAGGGCGCGCGCAGGCGACCTATAATTCACCCCTCCACTTT. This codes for CASTGGRAQATYNSPLHF. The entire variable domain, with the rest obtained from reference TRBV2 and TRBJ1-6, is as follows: EPEVTQTPSHQVTQMGQEVILRCVPISNHLYFYWYRQILGQKVEFLVSFYNNEISEKSEIFDDQFSVERPDGSNFTLKIRSTKLEDSAMYFCASTGGRAQATYNSPLHFGNGTRLTVT.

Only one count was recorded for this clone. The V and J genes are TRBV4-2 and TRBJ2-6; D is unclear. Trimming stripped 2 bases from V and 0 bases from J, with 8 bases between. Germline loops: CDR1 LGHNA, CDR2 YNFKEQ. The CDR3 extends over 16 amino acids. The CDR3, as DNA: TGTGCCAGCAGCCAATCGGATCTCTCTGGGGCCAACGTCCTGACTTTC. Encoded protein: CASSQSDLSGANVLTF.

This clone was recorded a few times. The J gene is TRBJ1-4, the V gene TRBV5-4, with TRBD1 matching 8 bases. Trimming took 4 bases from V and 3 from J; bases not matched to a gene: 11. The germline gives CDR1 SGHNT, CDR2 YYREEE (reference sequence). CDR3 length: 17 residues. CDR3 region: CASSLGTGVGSNEKLFF. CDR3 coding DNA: TGTGCCAGCAGCCTCGGGACAGGAGTAGGGTCTAATGAAAAACTGTTTTTT.

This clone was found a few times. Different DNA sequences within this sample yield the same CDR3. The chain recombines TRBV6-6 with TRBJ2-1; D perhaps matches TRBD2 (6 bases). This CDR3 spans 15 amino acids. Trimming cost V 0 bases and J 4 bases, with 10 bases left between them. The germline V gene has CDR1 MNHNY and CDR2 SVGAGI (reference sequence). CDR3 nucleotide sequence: TGTGCCAGCAGTTACTCCCCGGGACTTTACAATGAGCAGTTCTTC. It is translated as CASSYSPGLYNEQFF.

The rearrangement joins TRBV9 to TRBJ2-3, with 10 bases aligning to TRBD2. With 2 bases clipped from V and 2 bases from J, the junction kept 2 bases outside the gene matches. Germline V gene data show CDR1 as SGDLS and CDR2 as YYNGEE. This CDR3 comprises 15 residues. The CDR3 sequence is CASSVGLAATDTQYF. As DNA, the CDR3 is TGTGCCAGCAGCGTCGGACTAGCGGCCACAGATACGCAGTATTTT.

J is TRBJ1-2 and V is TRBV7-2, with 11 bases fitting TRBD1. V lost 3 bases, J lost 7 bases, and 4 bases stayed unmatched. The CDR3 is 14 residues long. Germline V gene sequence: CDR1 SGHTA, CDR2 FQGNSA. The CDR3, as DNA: TGTGCCAGCAGCTTGTGGGACAGGGGGTTTGGCTACACCTTC. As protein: CASSLWDRGFGYTF.

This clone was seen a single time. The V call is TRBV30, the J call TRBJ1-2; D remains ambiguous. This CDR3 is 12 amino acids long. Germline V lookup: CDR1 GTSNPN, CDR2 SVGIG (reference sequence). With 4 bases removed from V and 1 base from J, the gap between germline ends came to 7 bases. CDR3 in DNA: TGTGCCTGGATCGGACTTAACTATGGCTACACCTTC. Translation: CAWIGLNYGYTF.

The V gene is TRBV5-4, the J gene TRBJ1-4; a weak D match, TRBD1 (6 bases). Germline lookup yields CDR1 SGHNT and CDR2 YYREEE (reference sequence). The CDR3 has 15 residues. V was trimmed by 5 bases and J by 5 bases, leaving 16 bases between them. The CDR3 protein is CASSRVGGLNEKLFF. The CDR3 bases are TGTGCCAGCAGTCGAGTCGGGGGCCTCAATGAAAAACTGTTTTTT.

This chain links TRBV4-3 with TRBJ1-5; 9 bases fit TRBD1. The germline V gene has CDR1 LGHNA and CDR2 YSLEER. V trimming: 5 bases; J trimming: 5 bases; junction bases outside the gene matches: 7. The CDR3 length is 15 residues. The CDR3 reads CASSLDRGNDQPQHF. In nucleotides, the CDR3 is TGCGCCAGCAGCTTGGACAGGGGAAACGATCAGCCCCAGCATTTT.

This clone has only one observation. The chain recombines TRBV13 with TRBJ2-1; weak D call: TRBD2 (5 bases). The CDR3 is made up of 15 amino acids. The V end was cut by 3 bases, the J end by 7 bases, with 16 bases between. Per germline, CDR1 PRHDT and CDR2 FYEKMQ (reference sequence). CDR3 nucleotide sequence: TGTGCCAGCAGCTTCTGGGTGCCCGGGGAGAATGAGCAGTTCTTC. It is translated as CASSFWVPGENEQFF.

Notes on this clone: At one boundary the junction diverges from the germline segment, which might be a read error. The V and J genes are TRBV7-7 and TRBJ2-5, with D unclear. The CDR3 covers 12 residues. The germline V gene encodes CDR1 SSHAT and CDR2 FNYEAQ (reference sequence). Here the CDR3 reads CASSLLGETQYF. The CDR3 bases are TGTGCTAGCAGCCTCCTGGGTGAGACCCAGTACTTC. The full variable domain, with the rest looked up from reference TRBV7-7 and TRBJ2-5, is GAGVSQSPRYKVTKRGQDVTLRCDPISSHATLYWYQQALGQGPEFLTYFNYEAQPDKSGLPSDRFSAERPEGSISTLTIQRTEQRDSAMYRCASSLLGETQYFGPGTRLLVL.

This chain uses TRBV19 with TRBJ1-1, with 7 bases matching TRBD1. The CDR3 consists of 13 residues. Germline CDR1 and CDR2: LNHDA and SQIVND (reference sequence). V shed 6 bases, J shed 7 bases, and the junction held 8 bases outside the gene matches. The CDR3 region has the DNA TGTGCCAGTAGCTGGCGGGACAGCCATGAAGCTTTCTTT. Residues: CASSWRDSHEAFF.